The 5 T cell receptor beta chains below were found in one sample sequenced in a study of OX40 agonist ivuxolimab in advanced cancers. Sequencing used immunoSEQ multiplex PCR; TCRdb keeps in-frame clones, though not all of them. Here the sample spans some 70,000 clones, 80% to 85% being singletons. The sequencing used CD4+ or CD8+ T cells sorted from blood, collected in a trial of the OX40 agonist ivuxolimab. These receptors came from an adult with an advanced solid tumor such as melanoma, head and neck, liver or kidney cancer.

The J gene is TRBJ2-3, the V gene TRBV23-1; D remains ambiguous. TRBV23-1 is assigned to the ORF class and has an uncertain function. This CDR3 is 14 amino acids long. V was pared by 10 bases and J by 2 bases, with 16 bases between. This chain's CDR3 is CANPGSLFTDTQYF. In DNA, the CDR3 is TGCGCCAATCCCGGATCCCTCTTCACAGATACGCAGTATTTT.

The chain is built from TRBV4-3 and TRBJ2-4; 9 bases are shared with TRBD1. Germline trimming cut 3 bases from V and 7 bases from J; bases unmatched to any gene: 7. The germline gives CDR1 LGHNA, CDR2 YSLEER. This CDR3 has 15 residues. CDR3 coding DNA: TGCGCCAGCAGCCAGGACAGGGGAAGGTCGAACATTCAGTACTTC. Its translation is CASSQDRGRSNIQYF.

The chain joins TRBV4-2 to TRBJ2-2; possibly TRBD1 or TRBD2 for D (5 bases each). Trimming left V 0 bases short and J 4 bases short, with 12 bases between. CDR1 is LGHNA, CDR2 YNFKEQ, per germline. The CDR3 has 16 residues. Written as DNA, the CDR3 is TGTGCCAGCAGCCAAGACGCCCTCGGGGCCACCGGGGAGCTGTTTTTT. Its protein product is CASSQDALGATGELFF.

This clone was recorded a few times. This chain joins TRBV11-2 and TRBJ1-1; D gene unclear. Trimming stripped 2 bases from V and 4 bases from J, with 5 bases between. Germline values: CDR1 SGHAT, CDR2 FQNNGV. This CDR3 is 12 amino acids long. The CDR3, as DNA: TGTGCCAGCAGCTTAAGTGTCACTGAAGCTTTCTTT. This translates into CASSLSVTEAFF.

The gene calls are TRBV5-4 and TRBJ2-2, with D perhaps matching TRBD1 (6 bases). Per the germline V gene, CDR1 is SGHNT and CDR2 is YYREEE (reference sequence). This CDR3 is 16 amino acids long. The germline V and J ends were trimmed by 4 bases and 5 bases, with 18 bases remaining between them. CDR3 DNA: TGTGCCAGCAGCACGATGATGGGGGCTGGGACCGGGGAGCTGTTTTTT. It specifies CASSTMMGAGTGELFF.